This is a list of T cell receptor beta chains from one sample in a study of T cell responses to AZD1222 COVID-19 vaccine. The repertoire was sequenced with immunoSEQ multiplex PCR; TCRdb's copy has only in-frame clones and lacks some. The table records some 150,000 clones, 85% to 90% of them present only once. The sequenced sample was peripheral blood, obtained 28 days after the second AZD1222 dose. Receptor source: an adult who received the AZD1222 COVID-19 vaccine. The CDR3 runs from the conserved cysteine through the conserved F or W. The order of the fields is clone size, D gene, J gene, V gene, CDR3 DNA, CDR3 protein. The D gene is left open where the match is weak. For some rows the clone size is stated as once, few or many, or as a class when expanded; others skip it.

-	-	TRBJ1-2	TRBV5-5	TGTGCCAGCAGCTTGGCCGGGGATGCGTATGGCTACACCTTC	CASSLAGDAYGYTF
many	TRBD1	TRBJ1-2	TRBV6-1	TGTGCCAGCAGTGAAGGGACAGGGGGCTATGGCTACACCTTC	CASSEGTGGYGYTF
-	-	TRBJ1-2	TRBV2	TGTGCCAGCAGGAGCGGTCAAAGCTCCGGTAACTATGGCTACACCTTC	CASRSGQSSGNYGYTF
-	-	TRBJ2-7	TRBV5-1	TGCGCCAGCAGCCCGGGCGGGTCGGGGGCGGCAAACGAGCAGTACTTC	CASSPGGSGAANEQYF
-	-	TRBJ1-2	TRBV20-1	TGCAGTGCTAGCTGGGACTATGGCTACACCTTC	CSASWDYGYTF
-	-	TRBJ1-3	TRBV7-2	TGTGCCAGCAGCCCCCCGGGAGGCCGCTCTGGAAACACCATATATTTT	CASSPPGGRSGNTIYF
-	TRBD2	TRBJ2-1	TRBV15	TGTGCCACCCGAACCGCTAACGGACTAGATGAGCAGTTCTTC	CATRTANGLDEQFF
-	-	TRBJ1-2	TRBV13	TGTGCCAGCAGCTCCGCCCGAGGGTATGGCTACACCTTC	CASSSARGYGYTF
-	TRBD1	TRBJ1-2	TRBV5-1	TGCGCCAGCAGCGAAACCGTAACAGGGGCGGGTGGCTACACCTTC	CASSETVTGAGGYTF
-	TRBD2	TRBJ2-3	TRBV19	TGTGCCAGTAGTCCGGGGGGGTGGGACACAGATACGCAGTATTTT	CASSPGGWDTDTQYF
-	-	TRBJ1-1	TRBV4-2	TGTGCCAGCAGCCAAGATATAACGGCAGGGGAAGCTTTCTTT	CASSQDITAGEAFF